The entry below gives a single TCR beta chain sequence along with its context. Its antigen is as yet unknown. These data originate in a study of T cells expressing NK-cell markers. Overall study findings and caveats: Leadership of the CD3+CD56-NKG2C+ fraction also belonged to these clonotypes in a handful of donors. No clear determination of HCMV specificity was made for expanded NKG2C+ T cell clones.

With UMIs, 5'RACE template switching was used to make TCR beta cDNA. TCRdb processed the 5' RACE reads again and assigns one entry to each CDR3 protein, with no DNA. This sample's clone table lists a few hundred thousand distinct CDR3 sequences. The CDR3 extends over 18 amino acids. Sequenced: blood T cells: a sorted CD56 or NKG2C T cell subset, CD4+ or CD8+ T cells, or bulk PBMC T cells (not recorded which). The source of this sequence is a man aged 18-30 years in good health. V usage is TRBV12-3 or TRBV12-4 and J usage is TRBJ2-7; there is no DNA to check the TCRdb D call of TRBD2. CDR3 amino acids: CASSLGLAETQSTYEQYF.